Here is one T cell receptor beta chain with its context. Its antigen is as yet unknown. Germline is not matched at one junction end, which may reflect a read error. This sample is drawn from a study of blood T cells in healthy people across ages. A J-beta primer mix and a sample-barcoded 5' primer were used in a second PCR of roughly 7 to 12 cycles. Template switching added a 12-random-nucleotide identifier to every cDNA molecule. TCRdb reprocessed the 5' RACE reads via MiXCR and lists one record per CDR3 protein. Among over a million distinct CDR3 sequences listed, 40% to 50% were seen once. Study-level findings and limits: Observed TCR beta diversity showed a strong correlation with the percentage of naive T cells as measured by flow cytometry.

Germline V lookup: CDR1 SGHDT, CDR2 YYEEEE. There are 14 residues in the CDR3. Extracted total RNA amounted to at least 5.5 micrograms for each sample. This clonotype originated in a woman aged 18-29 years in good health. What was sequenced was blood. The rearrangement uses TRBV5-6 and TRBJ1-6; D gene unclear. This chain's CDR3 is CASGTDNYNSPPHF. The CDR3 coding sequence is TGTGCCAGCGGCACCGACAACTATAATTCACCCCCCCACTTT.